Shown below are 13 T cell receptor beta chains from a single sample sequenced in a study of blood T cell repertoires in COVID-19 (dated by TCRdb to the early 2020s). Library preparation employed the immunoSEQ multiplex PCR assay. TCRdb provides this immuneACCESS table in a form limited to in-frame rearrangements. Some clones are lacking; in checked studies, under half of them reflect an unresolved V gene, and why the rest are absent is not known. The sample profile shows a few hundred thousand clones; 70% to 90% of them were found once. The ten largest clonotypes hold around 2.7% of the sample. Sequences were obtained from peripheral blood. Every receptor here comes from a man between 60 and 75 years old with acute or convalescent COVID-19.

The chain joins TRBV6-2 or TRBV6-3 to TRBJ1-3, with TRBD1 as a possible D gene (6 bases). This CDR3 is 15 amino acids long. Germline V lookup: CDR1 MNHEY, CDR2 SVGEGT. V lost 6 bases and J 0 bases, leaving 12 bases between the germline ends. The DNA of the CDR3 is TGTGCCAGCAGCCCCAGGGGCTCCTCTGGAAACACCATATATTTT. This encodes CASSPRGSSGNTIYF.

This chain connects TRBV3-1 (or the pseudogene TRBV3-2) to TRBJ2-3; D gene ambiguous. With 5 bases removed from V and 2 bases from J, the gap between germline ends came to 14 bases. Germline loops: CDR1 LGHDT, CDR2 YNNKEL (reference sequence). The CDR3 is 15 residues long. CDR3 DNA sequence: TGTGCCAGCAGCATCGAGAGGCTTGACACAGATACGCAGTATTTT. This sequence encodes CASSIERLDTDTQYF.

V is TRBV7-3 and J is TRBJ2-7; TRBD1 might be the D (5 bases). The CDR3 is made up of 16 amino acids. V lost 2 bases, J lost 6 bases, and 20 bases lay in between. CDR1 SGHTA and CDR2 FQGTGA come from the germline V gene. The chain's CDR3 is CASSLSTTGPRAEQYF. The DNA for the CDR3 is TGTGCCAGCAGCTTATCCACGACGGGCCCCAGGGCCGAGCAGTACTTC.

J is TRBJ2-7 and V is TRBV5-5; D might be TRBD1 (5 bases). Trimming removed 4 bases from V and 3 bases from J, with 14 bases in between. The CDR3 is 14 amino acids. Germline V gene sequence: CDR1 SGHKS, CDR2 YYEKEE (reference sequence). The CDR3 here is CASSPVQGRYEQYF. The CDR3 region has the DNA TGTGCCAGCAGCCCGGTCCAGGGCCGCTACGAGCAGTACTTC.

This chain joins TRBV7-3 and TRBJ2-1; D is undetermined. The V and J ends lost 0 bases and 9 bases respectively, with 12 bases between them. Germline CDR1 reads SGHTA; CDR2 reads FQGTGA. The CDR3 sequence is 14 residues long. The CDR3 reads CASSLTGQPAEQFF. For the CDR3, the DNA is TGTGCCAGCAGCTTAACGGGCCAGCCGGCTGAGCAGTTCTTC.

The CDR3 sequence is CASSEPQGDGYTF. The DNA of the CDR3 is TGTGCCAGCAGTGAACCACAGGGGGACGGCTACACCTTC. This chain joins TRBV2 and TRBJ1-2; 8 bases fit TRBD1. This CDR3 spans 13 amino acids. Trimming removed 2 bases from V and 8 bases from J; junction bases left unmatched: 4. Germline CDR1 reads SNHLY; CDR2 reads FYNNEI.

The chain links TRBV19 to TRBJ1-6, with D tentatively TRBD1 (6 bases). The CDR3 totals 13 residues. Trimming removed 5 bases at V and 9 bases at J, with 11 bases between. Germline V gene data show CDR1 as LNHDA and CDR2 as SQIVND (reference sequence). CDR3 sequence: CASSQGRGSPLHF. CDR3 coding DNA: TGTGCCAGTAGTCAGGGGAGGGGTTCACCCCTCCACTTT.

The genes are TRBV5-1 and TRBJ1-2; possible D gene TRBD1, 6 bases. The V gene lost 4 bases and the J gene lost 4 bases, with 14 bases spanning the gap. CDR1 and CDR2 from the germline V gene are SGHRS and YFSETQ. The CDR3 runs 14 residues. The CDR3 region is CASSLGDISYGYTF. CDR3 DNA: TGCGCCAGCAGCCTGGGGGACATCTCCTATGGCTACACCTTC.

The chain is built from TRBV6-4 and TRBJ1-1, with D hard to call. There are 15 residues in the CDR3. Trimming pared 7 bases from V and 4 bases from J, leaving 19 bases between. Germline values: CDR1 MRHNA, CDR2 SNTAGT. In nucleotides, the CDR3 is TGTGCCAGCACCGCGGAGGGTCTCGGGAGCACTGAAGCTTTCTTT. It is translated as CASTAEGLGSTEAFF.

V and J are TRBV5-1 and TRBJ1-1, with D tentatively TRBD1 (5 bases). In germline, CDR1 is SGHRS, CDR2 YFSETQ. Trimming pared 3 bases from V and 1 base from J, leaving 13 bases between. This CDR3 contains 15 residues. The CDR3 reads CASSSTAGGNTEAFF. The DNA of the CDR3 is TGCGCCAGCAGCTCCACGGCCGGGGGGAACACTGAAGCTTTCTTT.

The chain is built from TRBV10-1 and TRBJ2-7, with a tentative D call TRBD1 (6 bases). V was pared by 0 bases and J by 6 bases, with 21 bases between. CDR3 length: 17 residues. CDR1 WNHNN and CDR2 SYGVQD come from the germline V gene (reference sequence). The CDR3 reads CASSESWSVGGASEQYF. The CDR3 DNA is TGCGCCAGCAGTGAGTCGTGGTCCGTTGGGGGCGCATCCGAGCAGTACTTC.

The chain has TRBV5-5 and TRBJ1-6, with 9 positions matching TRBD1. The CDR3 is 15 residues long. V lost 0 bases to trimming and J lost 10 bases; unmatched junction nucleotides: 5. The germline CDR1 and CDR2 sequences are SGHKS and YYEKEE (reference sequence). Here the CDR3 DNA reads TGTGCCAGCAGCTTGGTGGACAGGGGAGACTCACCCCTCCACTTT. Translating it yields CASSLVDRGDSPLHF.

The chain links TRBV7-9 to TRBJ2-3; 9 bases map to TRBD1. CDR3 size: 16 residues. V lost 7 bases and J lost 1; bases outside the gene matches: 9. The germline V gene has CDR1 SEHNR and CDR2 FQNEAQ (reference sequence). The CDR3 DNA is TGTGCCAGCATGGATTACCGGGACAGGGGCACAGATACGCAGTATTTT. Its translation is CASMDYRDRGTDTQYF.